This is a list of T cell receptor beta chains from one sample in a study of OX40 agonist ivuxolimab in advanced cancers. Here immunoSEQ multiplex PCR was the method, and the copy in TCRdb shows in-frame clones only, minus some. The data contain 85,000 to 100,000 clones, 75% to 95% of them singletons. The material was CD4+ or CD8+ T cells sorted from blood, obtained in a trial of the OX40 agonist ivuxolimab. Receptor source: an adult with an advanced solid tumor such as melanoma, head and neck, liver or kidney cancer. The CDR3 runs from the conserved cysteine through the conserved F or W. Each record gives: J gene, V gene, clone size, D gene, CDR3 protein, CDR3 DNA. The D gene is left open where the match is weak. Not all rows give a size; the values are once, few, many and, for expanded clones, a class.

J gene: TRBJ2-5; V gene: TRBV5-6; clone size: -; D gene: -; CDR3 protein: CASSLSRFETQYF; CDR3 DNA: TGTGCCAGCAGCTTGAGCAGGTTCGAGACCCAGTACTTC
J gene: TRBJ2-7; V gene: TRBV7-8; clone size: -; D gene: -; CDR3 protein: CASSSTLNIRDFAPYEQYF; CDR3 DNA: TGTGCCAGCAGCTCCACCCTTAACATACGGGACTTTGCACCCTACGAGCAGTACTTC
J gene: TRBJ2-1; V gene: TRBV6-4; clone size: -; D gene: TRBD2; CDR3 protein: CASRALAGGGNEQFF; CDR3 DNA: TGTGCCAGCAGAGCCCTAGCGGGAGGAGGGAATGAGCAGTTCTTC
J gene: TRBJ2-1; V gene: TRBV10-3; clone size: -; D gene: TRBD1; CDR3 protein: CAIADDRVRNEQFF; CDR3 DNA: TGTGCCATCGCCGACGACAGGGTCCGTAATGAGCAGTTCTTC
J gene: TRBJ1-1; V gene: TRBV7-8; clone size: -; D gene: TRBD1; CDR3 protein: CASSLVDRADTEAFF; CDR3 DNA: TGTGCCAGCAGCTTAGTCGACAGGGCGGACACTGAAGCTTTCTTT
J gene: TRBJ1-3; V gene: TRBV9; clone size: -; D gene: -; CDR3 protein: CASSTRRGNTIYF; CDR3 DNA: TGTGCCAGCAGCACCAGGCGTGGAAACACCATATATTTT
J gene: TRBJ1-2; V gene: TRBV19; clone size: once; D gene: -; CDR3 protein: CASSRGQQGLGGYTF; CDR3 DNA: TGTGCCAGTAGTAGAGGTCAACAGGGCTTGGGCGGCTACACCTTC
J gene: TRBJ1-3; V gene: TRBV4-2; clone size: -; D gene: -; CDR3 protein: CASSRQEGRSSGNTIYF; CDR3 DNA: TGTGCCAGCAGCCGACAAGAGGGCCGAAGCTCTGGAAACACCATATATTTT
J gene: TRBJ2-5; V gene: TRBV19; clone size: -; D gene: -; CDR3 protein: CASKARARQETQYF; CDR3 DNA: TGTGCCAGTAAAGCCAGGGCTCGGCAAGAGACCCAGTACTTC
J gene: TRBJ2-7; V gene: TRBV9; clone size: once; D gene: TRBD1; CDR3 protein: CASSGRDRGNEQYF; CDR3 DNA: TGTGCCAGCAGCGGCCGGGACAGGGGCAACGAGCAGTACTTC
J gene: TRBJ1-5; V gene: TRBV28; clone size: -; D gene: -; CDR3 protein: CASSQAGHGGNQPQHF; CDR3 DNA: TGTGCCAGCAGTCAAGCGGGCCATGGGGGCAATCAGCCCCAGCATTTT
J gene: TRBJ2-3; V gene: TRBV5-4; clone size: -; D gene: -; CDR3 protein: CASSSGSTDTQYF; CDR3 DNA: TGTGCCAGCAGCTCGGGGAGCACAGATACGCAGTATTTT
J gene: TRBJ1-3; V gene: TRBV7-2; clone size: few; D gene: -; CDR3 protein: CASSSGGSSSGNTIYF; CDR3 DNA: TGTGCCAGCAGCTCCGGGGGATCGTCCTCTGGAAACACCATATATTTT
J gene: TRBJ1-1; V gene: TRBV7-2; clone size: -; D gene: TRBD1; CDR3 protein: CASGPGTANTEAFF; CDR3 DNA: TGTGCCAGCGGCCCCGGGACAGCGAACACTGAAGCTTTCTTT
J gene: TRBJ2-2; V gene: TRBV18; clone size: -; D gene: TRBD2; CDR3 protein: CASSPSGRNTGELFF; CDR3 DNA: TGTGCCAGCTCACCTAGCGGGAGAAACACCGGGGAGCTGTTTTTT
J gene: TRBJ2-2; V gene: TRBV9; clone size: -; D gene: -; CDR3 protein: CASSVVQGTATGELFF; CDR3 DNA: TGTGCCAGCAGCGTAGTTCAGGGGACGGCCACCGGGGAGCTGTTTTTT
J gene: TRBJ2-6; V gene: TRBV5-1; clone size: -; D gene: -; CDR3 protein: CASSLAPGQSGANVLTF; CDR3 DNA: TGCGCCAGCAGCTTGGCACCAGGGCAATCTGGGGCCAACGTCCTGACTTTC
J gene: TRBJ1-5; V gene: TRBV6-5; clone size: -; D gene: -; CDR3 protein: CASSYSSQERQPQHF; CDR3 DNA: TGTGCCAGCAGTTACTCGTCACAGGAGCGGCAGCCCCAGCATTTT
J gene: TRBJ1-2; V gene: TRBV6-6; clone size: -; D gene: -; CDR3 protein: CASSYSSQDFGYTF; CDR3 DNA: TGTGCCAGCAGTTACTCGAGTCAGGATTTTGGCTACACCTTC
J gene: TRBJ2-7; V gene: TRBV5-1; clone size: -; D gene: -; CDR3 protein: CASSEYGEQYF; CDR3 DNA: TGCGCCAGCAGCGAGTACGGGGAGCAGTACTTC
J gene: TRBJ2-1; V gene: TRBV20-1; clone size: -; D gene: -; CDR3 protein: CSASRGGEQFF; CDR3 DNA: TGCAGTGCTAGTCGGGGAGGTGAGCAGTTCTTC
J gene: TRBJ1-3; V gene: TRBV18; clone size: -; D gene: -; CDR3 protein: CASSPRVTSSGNTIYF; CDR3 DNA: TGTGCCAGCTCACCACGGGTCACCTCCTCTGGAAACACCATATATTTT
J gene: TRBJ1-1; V gene: TRBV4-2; clone size: -; D gene: TRBD1; CDR3 protein: CASSEDRRMNTEAFF; CDR3 DNA: TGTGCCAGCAGCGAGGACAGGAGAATGAACACTGAAGCTTTCTTT
J gene: TRBJ1-3; V gene: TRBV21-1; clone size: -; D gene: -; CDR3 protein: CASVYSFSGNTIYF; CDR3 DNA: TGTGCCAGCGTATACAGCTTCTCTGGAAACACCATATATTTT
J gene: TRBJ2-3; V gene: TRBV10-3; clone size: -; D gene: -; CDR3 protein: CAISDANGLGGTDTQYF; CDR3 DNA: TGTGCCATCAGTGATGCCAACGGCCTTGGGGGCACAGATACGCAGTATTTT
J gene: TRBJ2-7; V gene: TRBV18; clone size: -; D gene: -; CDR3 protein: CASSPKSDSSNSYEQYF; CDR3 DNA: TGTGCCAGCTCACCAAAGTCGGACAGCTCCAACTCCTACGAGCAGTACTTC
J gene: TRBJ2-5; V gene: TRBV4-1; clone size: few; D gene: -; CDR3 protein: CASSQGQRETQYF; CDR3 DNA: TGCGCCAGCAGCCAAGGTCAGCGGGAGACCCAGTACTTC
J gene: TRBJ1-1; V gene: TRBV4-2; clone size: -; D gene: -; CDR3 protein: CASSQDRRGYTEAFF; CDR3 DNA: TGTGCCAGCAGCCAAGATCGACGGGGATACACTGAAGCTTTCTTT
J gene: TRBJ2-5; V gene: TRBV28; clone size: -; D gene: TRBD2; CDR3 protein: CAIAGGPRETQYF; CDR3 DNA: TGTGCCATCGCGGGAGGGCCCCGAGAGACCCAGTACTTC
J gene: TRBJ2-1; V gene: TRBV11-2; clone size: -; D gene: -; CDR3 protein: CASSLVGRLSDEQFF; CDR3 DNA: TGTGCCAGCAGCTTAGTCGGCAGGTTAAGTGATGAGCAGTTCTTC
J gene: TRBJ2-1; V gene: TRBV15; clone size: -; D gene: TRBD2; CDR3 protein: CATSYSGPNNEQFF; CDR3 DNA: TGTGCCACCAGCTATAGCGGGCCCAACAATGAGCAGTTCTTC
J gene: TRBJ2-2; V gene: TRBV9; clone size: -; D gene: -; CDR3 protein: CASSVDPGRTGELFF; CDR3 DNA: TGTGCCAGCAGCGTAGACCCAGGGCGGACCGGGGAGCTGTTTTTT
J gene: TRBJ2-1; V gene: TRBV6-1; clone size: once; D gene: -; CDR3 protein: CASSDGTGSSSYNEQFF; CDR3 DNA: TGTGCCAGCAGTGATGGCACCGGGTCGAGCTCCTACAATGAGCAGTTCTTC
J gene: TRBJ2-1; V gene: TRBV15; clone size: -; D gene: -; CDR3 protein: CATSRRDGSDEQFF; CDR3 DNA: TGTGCCACCAGCAGACGGGACGGGTCGGATGAGCAGTTCTTC
J gene: TRBJ2-3; V gene: TRBV18; clone size: -; D gene: TRBD1; CDR3 protein: CASSPRDRPDTQYF; CDR3 DNA: TGTGCCAGCTCACCACGGGACAGGCCAGATACGCAGTATTTT
J gene: TRBJ1-2; V gene: TRBV21-1; clone size: -; D gene: -; CDR3 protein: CASSKAQGAFYGYTF; CDR3 DNA: TGTGCCAGCAGCAAAGCGCAGGGGGCCTTCTATGGCTACACCTTC
J gene: TRBJ1-2; V gene: TRBV19; clone size: -; D gene: -; CDR3 protein: CASGKGVGYGYTF; CDR3 DNA: TGTGCCAGTGGGAAAGGGGTCGGCTATGGCTACACCTTC
J gene: TRBJ2-2; V gene: TRBV6-6; clone size: few; D gene: -; CDR3 protein: CASASLTGELFF; CDR3 DNA: TGTGCCAGCGCTTCTCTCACCGGGGAGCTGTTTTTT
J gene: TRBJ1-2; V gene: TRBV4-3; clone size: -; D gene: -; CDR3 protein: CASSPDSAANYGYTF; CDR3 DNA: TGCGCCAGCAGCCCCGACAGTGCTGCTAACTATGGCTACACCTTC
J gene: TRBJ1-1; V gene: TRBV6-5; clone size: -; D gene: -; CDR3 protein: CASRGVGDTEAFF; CDR3 DNA: TGTGCCAGCAGAGGGGTAGGGGACACTGAAGCTTTCTTT
J gene: TRBJ2-3; V gene: TRBV27; clone size: -; D gene: -; CDR3 protein: CASSLTPMSTDTQYF; CDR3 DNA: TGTGCCAGCAGTTTGACACCAATGAGCACAGATACGCAGTATTTT
J gene: TRBJ1-5; V gene: TRBV2; clone size: -; D gene: -; CDR3 protein: CASSEERGTDSNQPQHF; CDR3 DNA: TGTGCCAGCAGTGAAGAAAGAGGGACGGATAGCAATCAGCCCCAGCATTTT
J gene: TRBJ2-3; V gene: TRBV5-4; clone size: -; D gene: -; CDR3 protein: CASSLAGLAPRTDTQYF; CDR3 DNA: TGTGCCAGCAGCTTGGCCGGGCTAGCGCCTCGCACAGATACGCAGTATTTT
J gene: TRBJ2-4; V gene: TRBV18; clone size: -; D gene: TRBD2; CDR3 protein: CASSPPGLAGALAKNIQYF; CDR3 DNA: TGTGCCAGCTCACCACCTGGACTAGCGGGAGCGTTAGCCAAAAACATTCAGTACTTC
J gene: TRBJ1-5; V gene: TRBV5-4; clone size: -; D gene: -; CDR3 protein: CASSLLSSNQPQHF; CDR3 DNA: TGTGCCAGCAGCTTGTTAAGTAGCAATCAGCCCCAGCATTTT
J gene: TRBJ2-7; V gene: TRBV5-1; clone size: -; D gene: TRBD2; CDR3 protein: CASSRVGTSGTSEQYF; CDR3 DNA: TGCGCCAGCAGCCGGGTCGGGACTAGCGGGACCAGCGAGCAGTACTTC
J gene: TRBJ2-1; V gene: TRBV27; clone size: -; D gene: -; CDR3 protein: CASSLRPAFLSTYNEQFF; CDR3 DNA: TGTGCCAGCAGTTTAAGGCCAGCCTTCTTAAGCACCTACAATGAGCAGTTCTTC
J gene: TRBJ2-7; V gene: TRBV6-5; clone size: -; D gene: TRBD1; CDR3 protein: CASSPRTGPYEQYF; CDR3 DNA: TGTGCCAGCAGTCCGAGGACAGGGCCCTACGAGCAGTACTTC